The TCR beta chain described here comes from a study of blood T cell repertoires in COVID-19. In the study overall: Researchers got acute and convalescent COVID-19 samples from the United States, Italy and Spain. PBMCs, B-cell-depleted T cells, or T cells provided the cDNA or gDNA that made up the material.

Original analysis: Amplification of reference gene primers was used by the study to estimate nucleated cell counts. Profiled with immunoSEQ multiplex PCR; TCRdb holds only in-frame clones, not every one. That table is the source of V, J and clone size, and D and trimming were worked out from the DNA. The sample carries about 190,000 clones, 80% recorded once. This clone has just one count. This clonotype originated in a man between 60 and 75 years old with acute or convalescent COVID-19. The sample taken for sequencing was peripheral blood.

The CDR3 loop is CASSEAKTGDTEAFF. The CDR3 DNA reads TGTGCCAGCAGTGAAGCAAAAACAGGGGACACTGAAGCTTTCTTT. J is TRBJ1-1 and V is TRBV25-1; 7 positions agree with TRBD1. J lost 3 bases, V lost 2 bases, and 6 bases had no gene match. Germline lookup yields CDR1 MGHDK and CDR2 SYGVNS. This CDR3 is built from 15 residues. Combining the CDR3 with reference TRBV25-1 and TRBJ1-1 gives the whole variable domain EADIYQTPRYLVIGTGKKITLECSQTMGHDKMYWYQQDPGMELHLIHYSYGVNSTEKGDLSSESTVSRIRTEHFPLTLESARPSHTSQYLCASSEAKTGDTEAFFGQGTRLTVV.